This TCR beta chain was identified in a study of T cell repertoires in cytomegalovirus infection. Study overall: Selected CMV epitopes included recently identified HLA-C-restricted ones as well as well-studied HLA-B-restricted ones. Evidence of both CMV infection and a matching HLA type came from public TCR beta signatures.

Notes on this clonotype: What it recognizes is unknown.

Broader study findings: The cumulative frequency of public TCR beta families distinguished individuals who carried CMV together with the relevant HLA. In two of eight donors, the top clonotype was HLA-C-restricted CMV-specific.

TCRdb recomputed calls from the reads with MiXCR, one row per CDR3 protein. The repertoire has approximately 390,000 distinct CDR3 sequences, roughly 34% of them found once; the top ten carry about 14%. V was cut by 10 bases and J by 0 bases, with 16 bases left in between. CDR1 is MNHNY and CDR2 is SVGAGI in the germline V gene (reference sequence). The CDR3 has 14 amino acids. The receptor comes from a human donor in good health (CMV status not recorded). Some clones in this sample may be carry-over from other donors' samples. This chain joins TRBV6-6 and TRBJ2-7; D not certain. This material consisted of cultured PBMCs, taken from culture after CMV antigen stimulation. In DNA, the CDR3 is TGTGCCACGAGTGTGGGGTTTCGCTCCTACGAGCAGTACGTC. Protein sequence: CATSVGFRSYEQYV.